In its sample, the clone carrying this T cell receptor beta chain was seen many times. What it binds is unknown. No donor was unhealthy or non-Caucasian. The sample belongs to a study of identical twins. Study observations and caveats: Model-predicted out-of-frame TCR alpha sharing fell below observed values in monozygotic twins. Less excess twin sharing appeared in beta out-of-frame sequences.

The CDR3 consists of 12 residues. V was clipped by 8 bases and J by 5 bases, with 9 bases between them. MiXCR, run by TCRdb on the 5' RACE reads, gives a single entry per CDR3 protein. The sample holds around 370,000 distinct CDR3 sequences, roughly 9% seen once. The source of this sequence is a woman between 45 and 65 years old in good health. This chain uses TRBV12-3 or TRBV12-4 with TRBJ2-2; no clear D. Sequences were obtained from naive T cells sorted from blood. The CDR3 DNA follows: TGTGCCAGCTCGGATGGGACCGGGGAGCTGTTTTTT. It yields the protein CASSDGTGELFF.